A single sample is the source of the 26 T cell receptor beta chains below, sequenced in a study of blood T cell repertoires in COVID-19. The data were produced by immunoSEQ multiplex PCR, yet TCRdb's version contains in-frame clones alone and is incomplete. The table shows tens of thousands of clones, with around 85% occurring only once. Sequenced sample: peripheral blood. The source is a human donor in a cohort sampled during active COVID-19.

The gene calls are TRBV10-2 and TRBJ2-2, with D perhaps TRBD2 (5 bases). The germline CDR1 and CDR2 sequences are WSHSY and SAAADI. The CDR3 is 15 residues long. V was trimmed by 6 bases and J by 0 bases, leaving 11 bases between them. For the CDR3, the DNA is TGCGCCAGCAGACTCAGCGGTGCGAACACCGGGGAGCTGTTTTTT. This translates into CASRLSGANTGELFF.

The CDR3 loop reads CASSISSTDTQYF. CDR3 in DNA: TGCGCCAGCAGCATCAGTAGCACAGATACGCAGTATTTT. The chain couples TRBV4-1 to TRBJ2-3; no clear D. This CDR3 has 13 amino acids. Trimming cost V 5 bases and J 0 bases, with 6 bases left between them. Germline CDR1 and CDR2: MGHRA and YSYEKL.

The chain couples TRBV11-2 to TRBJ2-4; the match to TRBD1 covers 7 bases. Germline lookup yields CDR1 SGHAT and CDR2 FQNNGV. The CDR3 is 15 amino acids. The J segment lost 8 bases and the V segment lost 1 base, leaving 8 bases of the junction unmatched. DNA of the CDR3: TGTGCCAGCAGCTTAGTACAGGGGCTACAGCACATTCAGTACTTC. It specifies CASSLVQGLQHIQYF.

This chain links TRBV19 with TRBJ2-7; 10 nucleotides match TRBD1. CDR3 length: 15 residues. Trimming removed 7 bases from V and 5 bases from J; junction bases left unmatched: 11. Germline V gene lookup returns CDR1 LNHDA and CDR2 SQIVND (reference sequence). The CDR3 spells CASTDPGQGYHEQYF. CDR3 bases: TGTGCCAGTACTGATCCGGGACAGGGGTACCACGAGCAGTACTTC.

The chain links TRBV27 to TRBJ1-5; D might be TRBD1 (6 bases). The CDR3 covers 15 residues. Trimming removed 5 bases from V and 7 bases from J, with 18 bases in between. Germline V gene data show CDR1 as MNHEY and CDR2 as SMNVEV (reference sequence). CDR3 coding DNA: TGTGCCAGCAGTACTCAGGGACACGCTCGGCAGCCCCAGCATTTT. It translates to CASSTQGHARQPQHF.

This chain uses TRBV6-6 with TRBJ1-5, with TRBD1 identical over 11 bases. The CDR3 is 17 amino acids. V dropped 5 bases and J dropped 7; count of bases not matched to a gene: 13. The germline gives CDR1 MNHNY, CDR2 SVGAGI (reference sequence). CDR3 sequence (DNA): TGTGCCAGCAGTCCCCCCCGTGGACAGGGGGCGGGACAGCCCCAGCATTTT. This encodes CASSPPRGQGAGQPQHF.

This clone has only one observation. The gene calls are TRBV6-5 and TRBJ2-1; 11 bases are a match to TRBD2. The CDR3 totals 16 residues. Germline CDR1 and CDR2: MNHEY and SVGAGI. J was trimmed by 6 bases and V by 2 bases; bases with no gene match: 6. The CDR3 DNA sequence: TGTGCCAGCAGTTACACTAGCGGGAGAGTTGGCAATGAGCAGTTCTTC. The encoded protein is CASSYTSGRVGNEQFF.

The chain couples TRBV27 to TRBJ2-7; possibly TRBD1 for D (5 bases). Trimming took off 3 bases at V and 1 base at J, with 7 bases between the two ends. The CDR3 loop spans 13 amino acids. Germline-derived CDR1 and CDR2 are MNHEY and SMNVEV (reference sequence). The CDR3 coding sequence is TGTGCCAGCAGTTTGCAGGGTTCCTACGAGCAGTACTTC. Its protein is CASSLQGSYEQYF.

This chain's CDR3 is CATSRDMRATEAFF. CDR3 DNA sequence: TGTGCCACCAGCAGAGATATGAGAGCTACTGAAGCTTTCTTT. J is TRBJ1-1 and V is TRBV15; D not resolved. This CDR3 is 14 amino acids long. V lost 0 bases, J lost 5 bases, and 10 bases lay in between. Per the germline V gene, CDR1 is LNHNV and CDR2 is YYDKDF (reference sequence).

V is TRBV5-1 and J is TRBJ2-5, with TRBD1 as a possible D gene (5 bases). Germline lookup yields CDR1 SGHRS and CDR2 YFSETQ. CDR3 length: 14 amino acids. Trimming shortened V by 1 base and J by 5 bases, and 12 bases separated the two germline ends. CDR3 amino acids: CASSLSGARETQYF. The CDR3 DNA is TGCGCCAGCAGCTTGTCTGGGGCGCGGGAGACCCAGTACTTC.

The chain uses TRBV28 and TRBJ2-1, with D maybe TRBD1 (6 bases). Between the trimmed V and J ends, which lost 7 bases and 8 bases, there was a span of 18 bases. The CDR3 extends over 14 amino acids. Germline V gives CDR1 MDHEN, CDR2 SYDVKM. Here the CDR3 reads CASNLGNRADEQFF. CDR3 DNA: TGTGCCAGCAATCTTGGGAACAGGGCCGATGAGCAGTTCTTC.

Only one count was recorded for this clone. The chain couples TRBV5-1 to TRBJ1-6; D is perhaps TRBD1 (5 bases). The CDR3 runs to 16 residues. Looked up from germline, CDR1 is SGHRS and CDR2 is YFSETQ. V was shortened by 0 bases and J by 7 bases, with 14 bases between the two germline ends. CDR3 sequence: CASSLVEGLGNSPLHF. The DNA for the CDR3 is TGCGCCAGCAGCTTGGTTGAGGGACTTGGGAATTCACCCCTCCACTTT.

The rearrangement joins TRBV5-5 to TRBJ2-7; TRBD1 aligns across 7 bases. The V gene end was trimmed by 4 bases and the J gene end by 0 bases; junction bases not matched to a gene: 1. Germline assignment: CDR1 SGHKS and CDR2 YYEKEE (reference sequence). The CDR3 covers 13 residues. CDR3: CASSRTGSYEQYF. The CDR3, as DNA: TGTGCCAGCAGCCGGACAGGCTCCTACGAGCAGTACTTC.

The CDR3 DNA follows: TGTGCCAGCAGTGACGGTCGCACCTCTGGAAACACCATATATTTT. Protein sequence: CASSDGRTSGNTIYF. The chain links TRBV2 to TRBJ1-3, with D hard to call. V was shortened by 3 bases and J by 0 bases, with 9 bases between the two germline ends. Looked up from germline, CDR1 is SNHLY and CDR2 is FYNNEI. The length of the CDR3 is 15 residues.

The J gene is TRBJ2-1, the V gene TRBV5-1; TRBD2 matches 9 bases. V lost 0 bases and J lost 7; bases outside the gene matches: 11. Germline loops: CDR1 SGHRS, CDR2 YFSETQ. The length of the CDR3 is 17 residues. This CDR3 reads CASSLVVLAGGRNEQFF. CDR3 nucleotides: TGCGCCAGCAGCTTGGTTGTGTTGGCGGGAGGGAGGAATGAGCAGTTCTTC. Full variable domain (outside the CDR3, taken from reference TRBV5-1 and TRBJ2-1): KAGVTQTPRYLIKTRGQQVTLSCSPISGHRSVSWYQQTPGQGLQFLFEYFSETQRNKGNFPGRFSGRQFSNSRSEMNVSTLELGDSALYLCASSLVVLAGGRNEQFFGPGTRLTVL.

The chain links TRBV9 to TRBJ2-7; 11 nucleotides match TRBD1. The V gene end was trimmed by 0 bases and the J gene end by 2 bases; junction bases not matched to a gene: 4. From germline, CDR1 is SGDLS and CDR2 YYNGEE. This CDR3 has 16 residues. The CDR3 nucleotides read TGTGCCAGCAGCGTAGGGTCGGGACAGGGGGCCTACGAGCAGTACTTC. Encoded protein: CASSVGSGQGAYEQYF.

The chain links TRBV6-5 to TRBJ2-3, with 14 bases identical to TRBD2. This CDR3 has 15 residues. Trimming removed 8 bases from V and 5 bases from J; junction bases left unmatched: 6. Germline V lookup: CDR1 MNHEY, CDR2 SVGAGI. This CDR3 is CASGTSGSAGDTQYF. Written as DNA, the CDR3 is TGTGCCAGCGGGACTAGCGGGAGCGCTGGAGATACGCAGTATTTT.

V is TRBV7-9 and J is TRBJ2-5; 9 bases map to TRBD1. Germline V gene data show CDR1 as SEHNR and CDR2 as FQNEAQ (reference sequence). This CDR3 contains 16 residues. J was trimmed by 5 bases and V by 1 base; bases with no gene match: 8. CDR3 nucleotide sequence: TGTGCCAGCAGCTTAGTTTGGGACAGGGCGGAGGAGACCCAGTACTTC. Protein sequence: CASSLVWDRAEETQYF.

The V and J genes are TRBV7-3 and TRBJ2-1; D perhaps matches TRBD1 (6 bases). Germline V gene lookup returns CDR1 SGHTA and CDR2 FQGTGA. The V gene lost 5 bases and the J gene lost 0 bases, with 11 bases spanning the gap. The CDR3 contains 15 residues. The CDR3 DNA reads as TGTGCCAGCAGCCCTGGACAGAACTCCTACAATGAGCAGTTCTTC. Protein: CASSPGQNSYNEQFF.

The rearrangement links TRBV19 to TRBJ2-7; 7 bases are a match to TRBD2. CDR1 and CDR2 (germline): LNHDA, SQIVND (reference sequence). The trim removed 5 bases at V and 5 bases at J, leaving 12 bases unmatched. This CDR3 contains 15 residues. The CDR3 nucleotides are TGTGCCAGTAGTGCTGGACTAGGGGTATGGAACGAGCAGTACTTC. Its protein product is CASSAGLGVWNEQYF.

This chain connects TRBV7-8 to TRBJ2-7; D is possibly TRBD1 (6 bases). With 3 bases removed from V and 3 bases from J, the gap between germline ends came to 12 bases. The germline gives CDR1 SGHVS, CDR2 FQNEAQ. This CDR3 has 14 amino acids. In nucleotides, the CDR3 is TGTGCCAGCAGCTTCGACTTGGACAGCTACGAGCAGTACTTC. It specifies CASSFDLDSYEQYF.

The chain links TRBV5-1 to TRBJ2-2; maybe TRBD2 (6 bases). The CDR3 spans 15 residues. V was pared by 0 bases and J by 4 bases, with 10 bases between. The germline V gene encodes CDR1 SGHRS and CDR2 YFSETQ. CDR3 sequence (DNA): TGCGCCAGCAGCTTGGGTTGGCGGGGCACCGGGGAGCTGTTTTTT. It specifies CASSLGWRGTGELFF.

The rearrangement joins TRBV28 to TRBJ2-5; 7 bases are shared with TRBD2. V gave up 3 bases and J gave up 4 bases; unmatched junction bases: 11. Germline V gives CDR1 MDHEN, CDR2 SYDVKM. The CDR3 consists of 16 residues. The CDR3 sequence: CASSLIGGGVRETQYF. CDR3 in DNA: TGTGCCAGCAGTTTGATTGGGGGAGGGGTACGAGAGACCCAGTACTTC.

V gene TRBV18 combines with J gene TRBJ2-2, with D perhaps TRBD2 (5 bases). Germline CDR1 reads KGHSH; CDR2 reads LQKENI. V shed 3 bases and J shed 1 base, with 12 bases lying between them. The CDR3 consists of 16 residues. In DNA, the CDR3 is TGTGCCAGCTCACCGCTGGGCGCGGGGAACACCGGGGAGCTGTTTTTT. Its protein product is CASSPLGAGNTGELFF.

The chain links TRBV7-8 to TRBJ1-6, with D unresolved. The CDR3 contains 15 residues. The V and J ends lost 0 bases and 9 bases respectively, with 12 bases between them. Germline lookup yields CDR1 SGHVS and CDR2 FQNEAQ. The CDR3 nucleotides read TGTGCCAGCAGCTTAGCGCCCCACTCCATTTCACCCCTCCACTTT. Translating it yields CASSLAPHSISPLHF.

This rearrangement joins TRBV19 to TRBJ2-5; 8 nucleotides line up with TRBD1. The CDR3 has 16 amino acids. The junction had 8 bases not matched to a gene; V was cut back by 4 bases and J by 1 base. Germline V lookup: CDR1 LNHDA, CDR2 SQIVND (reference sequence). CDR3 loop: CASSKQGAASQETQYF. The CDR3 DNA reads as TGTGCCAGTAGTAAGCAGGGGGCAGCTTCCCAAGAGACCCAGTACTTC.